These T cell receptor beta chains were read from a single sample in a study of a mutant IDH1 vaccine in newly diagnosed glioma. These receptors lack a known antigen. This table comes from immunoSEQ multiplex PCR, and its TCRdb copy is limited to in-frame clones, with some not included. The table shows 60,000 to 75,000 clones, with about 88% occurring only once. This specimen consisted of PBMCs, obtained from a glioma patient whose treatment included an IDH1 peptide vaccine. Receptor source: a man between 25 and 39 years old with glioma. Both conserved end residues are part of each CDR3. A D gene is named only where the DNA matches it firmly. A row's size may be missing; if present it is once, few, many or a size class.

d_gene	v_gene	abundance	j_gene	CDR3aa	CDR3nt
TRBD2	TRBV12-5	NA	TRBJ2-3	CASGLGDYRTDTQYF	TGTGCTAGTGGTTTGGGGGACTACCGCACAGATACGCAGTATTTT
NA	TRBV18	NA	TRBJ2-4	CASSPTPVGNIQYF	TGTGCCAGCTCACCCACACCCGTAGGGAACATTCAGTACTTC
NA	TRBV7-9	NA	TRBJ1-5	CASSLALTDRPQPQHF	TGTGCCAGCAGCTTAGCGCTGACCGACAGACCACAGCCCCAGCATTTT
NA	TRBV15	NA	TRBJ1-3	CATSRFPRGETSSGNTIYF	TGTGCCACCAGCAGATTCCCAAGGGGTGAAACCAGCTCTGGAAACACCATATATTTT
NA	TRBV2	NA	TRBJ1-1	CASSPSTTTEAFF	TGTGCCAGCAGCCCCTCGACCACAACTGAAGCTTTCTTT
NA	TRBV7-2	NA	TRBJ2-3	CASSLTGGGWDTQYF	TGTGCCAGCAGTCTCACAGGAGGGGGATGGGATACGCAGTATTTT
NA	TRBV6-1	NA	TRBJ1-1	CASSVVERTEAFF	TGTGCCAGCAGTGTTGTGGAGCGCACTGAAGCTTTCTTT
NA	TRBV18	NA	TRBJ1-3	CASSPFDSGNTIYF	TGTGCCAGCTCACCGTTCGACTCTGGAAACACCATATATTTT
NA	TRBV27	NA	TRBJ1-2	CASSFLRGGRANYGYTF	TGTGCCAGCAGTTTCCTTCGAGGGGGTAGAGCTAACTATGGCTACACCTTC
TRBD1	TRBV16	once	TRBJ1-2	CASSQSDRVYF	TGTGCCAGCAGCCAATCTGACAGGGTTTACTTC
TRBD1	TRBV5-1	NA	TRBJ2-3	CASRPRGQTDTQYF	TGCGCCAGCAGGCCCAGGGGGCAGACAGATACGCAGTATTTT
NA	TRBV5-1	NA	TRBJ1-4	CASSLIDPQEKLFF	TGCGCCAGCAGCTTAATCGACCCCCAAGAAAAACTGTTTTTT
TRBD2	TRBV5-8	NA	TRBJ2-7	CASTGLAGNYEQYF	TGTGCCAGCACGGGACTAGCGGGGAACTACGAGCAGTACTTC
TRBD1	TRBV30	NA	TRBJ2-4	CAWSPTLGQADPQYF	TGTGCCTGGAGTCCCACCCTGGGACAGGCCGATCCCCAGTACTTC
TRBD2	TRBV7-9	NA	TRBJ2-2	CASSLTSGRLGELFF	TGTGCCAGCAGCTTGACTAGCGGGCGACTCGGGGAGCTGTTTTTT
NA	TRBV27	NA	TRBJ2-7	CASSMRGTDYEQYF	TGTGCCAGCAGTATGCGGGGCACAGATTACGAGCAGTACTTC
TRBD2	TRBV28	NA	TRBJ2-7	CASSPRLAGVGEQYF	TGTGCCAGCAGTCCTCGACTAGCGGGAGTAGGTGAGCAGTACTTC
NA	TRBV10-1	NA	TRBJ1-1	CASRYLQDTEAFF	TGCGCCAGCAGATATCTCCAGGACACTGAAGCTTTCTTT
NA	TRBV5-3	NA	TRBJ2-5	CARSLEPVETQYF	TGTGCCAGAAGCTTGGAACCAGTTGAGACCCAGTACTTC
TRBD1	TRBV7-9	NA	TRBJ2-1	CASSFRDSHNEQFF	TGTGCCAGCAGCTTCCGGGACAGTCACAATGAGCAGTTCTTC
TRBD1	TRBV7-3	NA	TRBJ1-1	CASSLTGADTEAFF	TGTGCCAGCAGCCTAACAGGGGCGGACACTGAAGCTTTCTTT
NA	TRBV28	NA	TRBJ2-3	CASSFPPGQRDEDTQYF	TGTGCCAGCAGTTTCCCTCCGGGCCAGAGAGATGAAGATACGCAGTATTTT
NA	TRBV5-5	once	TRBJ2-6	CASSLGTGSGANVLTF	TGTGCCAGCAGTCTTGGCACGGGCTCTGGGGCCAACGTCCTGACTTTC
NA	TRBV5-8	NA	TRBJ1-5	CASSSRTALRPQHF	TGTGCCAGCAGCTCCAGGACAGCCCTCCGGCCCCAGCATTTT
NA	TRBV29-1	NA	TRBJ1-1	CSGYRVRDTEAFF	TGCAGCGGGTACAGGGTCCGGGACACTGAAGCTTTCTTT
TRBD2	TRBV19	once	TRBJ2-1	CASSIGLAVYNEQFF	TGTGCCAGTAGTATAGGACTAGCGGTCTACAATGAGCAGTTCTTC
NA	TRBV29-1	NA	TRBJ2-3	CSVRAGVYTDTQYF	TGCAGCGTCCGGGCAGGGGTTTACACAGATACGCAGTATTTT
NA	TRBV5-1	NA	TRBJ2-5	CASSAGRDKQETQYF	TGCGCCAGCAGCGCGGGTCGGGACAAGCAAGAGACCCAGTACTTC